This T cell receptor beta chain was sequenced for a study of T-cell memory formation after mild COVID-19. Across the study: Largely donor-specific TCR clusters were found. Study results and limitations: Day 37-peaking second-wave clones had unconfirmed SARS-CoV-2 specificity. While clones contracting from day 15 to 85 were balanced between CD4 and CD8, later expanders leaned CD4+.

This clonotype was recorded a few times. Its antigen is as yet unknown. Each CDR3 protein is one row after TCRdb ran MiXCR on the 5' RACE reads. The table has hundreds of thousands of distinct CDR3 sequences, less than 25% seen once. The junction had 6 bases not matched to a gene; V was cut back by 6 bases and J by 5 bases. This CDR3 comprises 13 residues. CDR1 SGHAT and CDR2 FQNNGV come from the germline V gene. The sequenced sample was PBMCs or a T cell subset sorted from them (not recorded which). The gene calls are TRBV11-2 and TRBJ2-7; 8 bases match TRBD1. This clonotype originated in an adult woman who had mild COVID-19 (a few samples of this study predate the infection). Cell type and time point are not known. The CDR3, as DNA: TGTGCCAGCAGGTCGACAGGGGACAACGAGCAGTACTTC. It translates to CASRSTGDNEQYF.